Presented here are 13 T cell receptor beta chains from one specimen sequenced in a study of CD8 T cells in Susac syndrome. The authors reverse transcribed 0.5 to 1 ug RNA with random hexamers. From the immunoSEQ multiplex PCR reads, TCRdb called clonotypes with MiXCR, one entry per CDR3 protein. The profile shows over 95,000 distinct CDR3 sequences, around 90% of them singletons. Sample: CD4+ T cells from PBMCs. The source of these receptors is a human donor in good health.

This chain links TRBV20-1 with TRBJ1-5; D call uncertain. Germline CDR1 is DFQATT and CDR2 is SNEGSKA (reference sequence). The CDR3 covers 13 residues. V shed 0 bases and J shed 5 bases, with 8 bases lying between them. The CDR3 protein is CSARDTADQPQHF. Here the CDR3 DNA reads TGCAGTGCTAGAGACACAGCTGATCAGCCCCAGCATTTT.

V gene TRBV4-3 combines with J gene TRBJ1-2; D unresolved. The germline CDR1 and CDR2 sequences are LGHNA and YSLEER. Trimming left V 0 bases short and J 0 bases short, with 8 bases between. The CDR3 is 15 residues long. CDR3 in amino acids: CASSQDSQPNYGYTF. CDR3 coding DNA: TGCGCCAGCAGCCAAGACTCCCAGCCTAACTATGGCTACACCTTC.

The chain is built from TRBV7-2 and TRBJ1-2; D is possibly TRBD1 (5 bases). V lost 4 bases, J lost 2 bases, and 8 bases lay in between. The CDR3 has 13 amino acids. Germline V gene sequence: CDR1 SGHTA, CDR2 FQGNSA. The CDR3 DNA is TGTGCCAGCAGCTGGCGACAGAACTATGGCTACACCTTC. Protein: CASSWRQNYGYTF.

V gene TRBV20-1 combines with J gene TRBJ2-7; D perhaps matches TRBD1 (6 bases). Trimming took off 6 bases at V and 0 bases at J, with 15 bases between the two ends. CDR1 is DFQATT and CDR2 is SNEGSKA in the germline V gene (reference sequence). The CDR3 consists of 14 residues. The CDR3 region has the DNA TGCAGTGCCGCCGGGACACAGAGCTCCTACGAGCAGTACTTC. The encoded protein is CSAAGTQSSYEQYF.

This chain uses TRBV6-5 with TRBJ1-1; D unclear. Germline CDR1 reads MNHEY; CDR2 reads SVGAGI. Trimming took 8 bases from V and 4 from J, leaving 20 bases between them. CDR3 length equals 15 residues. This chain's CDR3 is CASGLTGPGGTEAFF. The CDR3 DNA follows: TGTGCCAGCGGTCTTACTGGACCGGGCGGCACTGAAGCTTTCTTT.

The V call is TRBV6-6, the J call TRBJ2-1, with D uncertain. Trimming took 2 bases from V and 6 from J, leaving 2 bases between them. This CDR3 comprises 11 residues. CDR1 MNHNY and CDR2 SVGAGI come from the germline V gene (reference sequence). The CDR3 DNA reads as TGTGCCAGCAGTTACATCAATGAGCAGTTCTTC. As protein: CASSYINEQFF.

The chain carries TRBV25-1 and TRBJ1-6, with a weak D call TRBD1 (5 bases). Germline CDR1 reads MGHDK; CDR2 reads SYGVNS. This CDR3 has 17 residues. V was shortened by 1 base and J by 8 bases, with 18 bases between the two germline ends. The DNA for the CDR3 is TGTGCCAGCAGTGAATCGGTAGCAGGGTTAACGGATTCACCCCTCCACTTT. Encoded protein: CASSESVAGLTDSPLHF.

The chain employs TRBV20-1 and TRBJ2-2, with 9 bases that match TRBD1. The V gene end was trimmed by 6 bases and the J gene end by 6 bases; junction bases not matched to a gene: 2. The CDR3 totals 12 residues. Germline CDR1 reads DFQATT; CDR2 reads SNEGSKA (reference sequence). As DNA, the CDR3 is TGCAGTGCCCGACAGGGGGCCGGGGAGCTGTTTTTT. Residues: CSARQGAGELFF.

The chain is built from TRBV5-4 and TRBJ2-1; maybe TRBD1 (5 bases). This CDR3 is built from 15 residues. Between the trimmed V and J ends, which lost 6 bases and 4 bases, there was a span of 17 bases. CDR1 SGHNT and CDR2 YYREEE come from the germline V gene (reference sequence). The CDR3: CASTLSGRAYNEQFF. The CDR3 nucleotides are TGTGCCAGCACCCTGTCGGGCAGGGCGTACAATGAGCAGTTCTTC.

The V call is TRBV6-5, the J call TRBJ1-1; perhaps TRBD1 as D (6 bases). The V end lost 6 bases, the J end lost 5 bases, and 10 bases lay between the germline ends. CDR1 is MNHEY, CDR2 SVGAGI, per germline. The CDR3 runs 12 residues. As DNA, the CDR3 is TGTGCCAGCAGATCCACAGGGACTGAAGCTTTCTTT. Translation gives CASRSTGTEAFF.

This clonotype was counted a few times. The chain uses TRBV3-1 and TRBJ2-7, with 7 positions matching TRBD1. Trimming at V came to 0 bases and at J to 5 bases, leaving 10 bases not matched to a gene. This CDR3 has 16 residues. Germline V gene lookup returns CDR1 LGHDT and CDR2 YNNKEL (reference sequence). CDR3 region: CASSQETTGSADEQYF. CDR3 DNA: TGTGCCAGCAGCCAAGAGACGACAGGGTCTGCGGACGAGCAGTACTTC.

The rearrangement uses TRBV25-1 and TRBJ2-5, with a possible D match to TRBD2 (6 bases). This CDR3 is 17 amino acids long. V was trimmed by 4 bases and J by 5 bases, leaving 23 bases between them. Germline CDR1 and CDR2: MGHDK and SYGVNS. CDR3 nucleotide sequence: TGTGCCAGCAGTGGCCCCGGGACTCGGGGAGAAAGGGAGACCCAGTACTTC. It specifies CASSGPGTRGERETQYF. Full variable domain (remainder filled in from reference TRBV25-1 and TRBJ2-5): EADIYQTPRYLVIGTGKKITLECSQTMGHDKMYWYQQDPGMELHLIHYSYGVNSTEKGDLSSESTVSRIRTEHFPLTLESARPSHTSQYLCASSGPGTRGERETQYFGPGTRLLVL.

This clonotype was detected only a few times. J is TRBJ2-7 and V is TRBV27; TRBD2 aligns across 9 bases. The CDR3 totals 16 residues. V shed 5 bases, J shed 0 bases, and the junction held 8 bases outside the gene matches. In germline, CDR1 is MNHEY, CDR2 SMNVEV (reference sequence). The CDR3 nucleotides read TGTGCCAGCAGTCCATCTAGCGGGGAAAGCTCCTACGAGCAGTACTTC. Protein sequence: CASSPSSGESSYEQYF.